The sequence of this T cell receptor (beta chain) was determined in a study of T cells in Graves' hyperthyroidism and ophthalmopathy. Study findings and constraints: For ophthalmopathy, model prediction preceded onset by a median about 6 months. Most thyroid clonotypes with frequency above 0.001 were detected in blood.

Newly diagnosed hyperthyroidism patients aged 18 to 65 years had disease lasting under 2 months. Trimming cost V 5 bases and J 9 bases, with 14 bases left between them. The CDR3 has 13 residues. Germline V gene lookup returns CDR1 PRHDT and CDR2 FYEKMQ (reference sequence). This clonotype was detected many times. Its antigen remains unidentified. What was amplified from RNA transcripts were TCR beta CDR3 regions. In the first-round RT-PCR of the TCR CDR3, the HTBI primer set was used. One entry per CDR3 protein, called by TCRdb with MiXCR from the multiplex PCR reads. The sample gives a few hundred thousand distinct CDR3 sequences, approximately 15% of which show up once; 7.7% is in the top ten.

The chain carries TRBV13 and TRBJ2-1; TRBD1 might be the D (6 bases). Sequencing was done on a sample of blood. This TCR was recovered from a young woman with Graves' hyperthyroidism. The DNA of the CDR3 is TGTGCCAGCAGCATTTTAGGGGGAACTGAGCAGTTCTTC. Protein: CASSILGGTEQFF.